Listed below are T cell receptor beta chains from one sample, sequenced in a study of metastatic and nonmetastatic thyroid tumors. TCRdb re-clonotyped the PCR reads via MiXCR. The table records 34,000 or so clones, about 20% of them present only once. Sequences were obtained from blood. The receptor set was obtained from a female donor with papillary thyroid cancer or a benign thyroid nodule (not recorded which). Some clones in this sample may be carry-over from other donors' samples. The conserved cysteine and the conserved F or W are not part of the CDR3 here. Fields, in order: CDR3 protein, clone size, V gene, J gene. Clone size, where shown, is once, few, many, or a class for clones that have expanded.

SARDEVTAEAF	many	TRBV20-1	TRBJ1-1
ASSPQGDEQY	.	TRBV18	TRBJ2-7
AISPGTVSYEQY	many	TRBV10-3	TRBJ2-7
ASSLGRKMNTGELF	many	TRBV7-6	TRBJ2-2
AWSPHISTNEKLF	many	TRBV30	TRBJ1-4
ASSPGPGNTIY	many	TRBV2	TRBJ1-3
ASSNFGQGNNQPQH	.	TRBV28	TRBJ1-5
ASSIGRLAEQF	.	TRBV19	TRBJ2-1
ATRDRNEKLF	many	TRBV2	TRBJ1-4
ASGLVGQSSYEQY	.	TRBV12-5	TRBJ2-7
ASSLGQSNQPQH	.	TRBV6-1	TRBJ1-5
ASSFDGSYEQY	many	TRBV11-3	TRBJ2-7
ASRGTGFATNEKLF	many	TRBV6-1	TRBJ1-4
ASSQVPRDNSPLH	medium-sized	TRBV4-1	TRBJ1-6
ASGSGRVYT	few	TRBV19	TRBJ1-2
ASSTVGNEQF	.	TRBV28	TRBJ2-1
ASSGSGGLYTDTQY	many	TRBV9	TRBJ2-3
ASSISAGSYEQY	many	TRBV19	TRBJ2-7
ASSPMVYGELF	once	TRBV14	TRBJ2-2
ASSLGGQGLGEQY	few	TRBV5-1	TRBJ2-7
SARDRTSGGRSYEQY	.	TRBV20-1	TRBJ2-7
ASSLGGYSYEQY	many	TRBV5-6	TRBJ2-7
ASRKTGQRRGTDTQY	.	TRBV6-1	TRBJ2-3
ASSLEPSGNTGELF	.	TRBV5-1	TRBJ2-2
SARQLAGNQDTQY	.	TRBV20-1	TRBJ2-3
SVIGSRASTGELF	many	TRBV29-1	TRBJ2-2
ASSLPILAGGPENQY	.	TRBV7-9	TRBJ2-5
ASSLAVGRGPYNEQF	many	TRBV7-9	TRBJ2-1
SVEDNANTEAF	many	TRBV29-1	TRBJ1-1
ASSRVGETQY	many	TRBV19	TRBJ2-5
ASSDPYRVRNTEAF	many	TRBV6-1	TRBJ1-1
ASSLGLAGGGGELF	many	TRBV5-4	TRBJ2-2
ASSLLAYNEQF	many	TRBV27	TRBJ2-1
ASSQPPGQGAGETQY	many	TRBV28	TRBJ2-5
ASSLYREADTQY	medium-sized	TRBV11-2	TRBJ2-3
ASSASLAASYNEHF	.	TRBV18	TRBJ2-1
ASSPRTGGYEQY	many	TRBV6-1	TRBJ2-7
ASSPTVSYEQY	few	TRBV25-1	TRBJ2-7
ASSPTQGANEQY	many	TRBV27	TRBJ2-7
ASSPQGVKANVLT	medium-sized	TRBV5-4	TRBJ2-6
ASSFYRGSAGELF	few	TRBV12-3/TRBV12-4	TRBJ2-2
ASRGETRQWNYGYT	many	TRBV2	TRBJ1-2
ASSLGGNEKLF	.	TRBV18	TRBJ1-4
ASSLRTSGRGEQF	.	TRBV7-3	TRBJ2-1
ASSLEGSGNTIY	many	TRBV5-1	TRBJ1-3
SARPQRGSNEQF	.	TRBV20-1	TRBJ2-1
ASSPEAF	.	TRBV7-8	TRBJ1-1
ASSFPAGRAGSYEQY	.	TRBV11-2	TRBJ2-7
ASSLGGQGAF	few	TRBV28	TRBJ1-1
ASSVVSPSGYGYT	many	TRBV9	TRBJ1-2
ATSRDGGQTYEQY	many	TRBV15	TRBJ2-7
SAGSGVINQPQH	.	TRBV20-1	TRBJ1-5
ASSSGGTGYRQPQH	many	TRBV7-8	TRBJ1-5
ASSTGGPDTQY	many	TRBV6-1	TRBJ2-3
ASSELNEQF	few	TRBV6-1	TRBJ2-1
AGSAGTGSEQY	.	TRBV10-1	TRBJ2-7
ASSRQVNQPQH	.	TRBV6-1	TRBJ1-5
ASRQGRGNQPQH	many	TRBV27	TRBJ1-5
ASRRLAGYNEQF	few	TRBV12-3/TRBV12-4	TRBJ2-1